This T cell receptor beta chain was observed in a study of T cells after yellow fever vaccination. The authors made TCR cDNA by 5'RACE template switching, adding a universal primer site and UMIs. Via MiXCR, TCRdb re-called the 5' RACE reads, giving one row per CDR3 protein. The data contain some 350,000 distinct CDR3 sequences, 8.7% of them singletons. CDR3 size: 13 residues. Trimming shortened V by 5 bases and J by 2 bases, and 7 bases separated the two germline ends. Germline CDR1 is SGHVS and CDR2 is FQNEAQ. Regarding this clonotype: Its antigen is currently unknown.

Study-wide results and limits: Researchers cautioned that FACS-sorted repertoires could harbor abundant clonotypes contaminating from the bulk population. Among primary-vaccination clones, most reappeared after the booster, at 95% to 96% for CD4 and 88% for CD8. Shared CD4/CD8 clonotypes were a small share, likely from convergent recombination.

The sample was PBMCs, taken on the day of the first yellow fever vaccination. The chain uses TRBV7-8 and TRBJ1-5; D is unclear. The sequence was collected from a man in his late teens or twenties who received the YFV17D yellow fever vaccine. The CDR3 here is CASSGRGNQPQHF. In nucleotides, the CDR3 is TGTGCCAGCAGCGGTAGGGGCAATCAGCCCCAGCATTTT.